These 27 T cell receptor beta chains were all obtained from the same sample, sequenced in a study of blood T cells in healthy people across ages. For the second PCR, which ran for about 7 to 11 cycles, a sample-barcoded 5' primer and a J-beta primer mix were used. From the 5' RACE reads, TCRdb called clonotypes with MiXCR, one entry per CDR3 protein. The sample lists 1,800,000 or so distinct CDR3 sequences; around 40% were seen once. Material for sequencing was blood. The receptors derive from a human donor in good health.

The V and J genes are TRBV12-3 or TRBV12-4 and TRBJ2-7; no definite D call. There are 15 residues in the CDR3. The V end lost 2 bases, the J end lost 3 bases, and 14 bases lay between the germline ends. The CDR3 DNA reads TGTGCCAGCAGTTTATGGCAGAAGGAAAACTACGAGCAGTACTTC. It codes for CASSLWQKENYEQYF.

The chain carries TRBV9 and TRBJ1-1; unclear D gene. The CDR3 is 14 residues long. V lost 0 bases to trimming and J lost 4 bases, with 10 bases between them. Germline CDR1 reads SGDLS; CDR2 reads YYNGEE. CDR3 residues: CASSVGLAATEAFF. DNA of the CDR3: TGTGCCAGCAGCGTAGGATTGGCGGCCACTGAAGCTTTCTTT.

In this sample, this clonotype turned up a few times. The CDR3 here is CSVTSGGKDTQYF. As DNA, the CDR3 is TGCAGTGTGACTAGCGGGGGGAAAGATACGCAGTATTTT. This sequence joins TRBV20-1 and TRBJ2-3; 13 bases line up with TRBD2. Germline values: CDR1 DFQATT, CDR2 SNEGSKA (reference sequence). With 7 bases clipped from V and 5 bases from J, the junction kept 3 bases outside the gene matches. CDR3 length: 13 residues.

This clonotype was found a few times. This chain connects TRBV20-1 to TRBJ1-2; 7 bases agree with TRBD1. V was clipped by 5 bases and J by 8 bases; unmatched bases: 8. CDR1 and CDR2 (germline): DFQATT, SNEGSKA (reference sequence). The CDR3 totals 12 residues. The CDR3 DNA is TGCAGTGCTTACCAAGGGACAGCCGGCTACACCTTC. Translated, it gives CSAYQGTAGYTF.

This clonotype was detected a few times. The genes are TRBV7-9 and TRBJ2-6, with a weak D call TRBD1 (6 bases). The V gene lost 0 bases and the J gene lost 4 bases, with 19 bases spanning the gap. The CDR3 runs to 19 residues. In germline, CDR1 is SEHNR, CDR2 FQNEAQ (reference sequence). CDR3 amino acids: CASSLAYGAGALGANVLTF. The CDR3 nucleotides are TGTGCCAGCAGCTTAGCGTATGGCGCAGGGGCTCTGGGGGCCAACGTCCTGACTTTC.

The chain employs TRBV20-1 and TRBJ2-5; maybe TRBD2 (7 bases). There are 14 residues in the CDR3. Trimming cost V 3 bases and J 1 base, with 12 bases left between them. The V gene's germline CDR1 is DFQATT and CDR2 SNEGSKA (reference sequence). The CDR3, as DNA: TGCAGTGCTAGTACTAGGGGGGGCCAAGAGACCCAGTACTTC. Translated, it gives CSASTRGGQETQYF.

This clonotype was seen at least ten times. V is TRBV5-1 and J is TRBJ2-3; 9 nucleotides match TRBD2. The V gene's germline CDR1 is SGHRS and CDR2 YFSETQ. The length of the CDR3 is 15 residues. Trimming removed 3 bases from V and 2 bases from J; junction bases left unmatched: 4. Here the CDR3 reads CASSSGTSHTDTQYF. CDR3 nucleotide sequence: TGCGCCAGCAGCTCGGGGACTAGCCACACAGATACGCAGTATTTT.

This clonotype was observed a few times. V is TRBV7-3 and J is TRBJ1-5; D unclear. Deletions cut 2 bases from V and 6 bases from J, with 8 bases between. Germline V gene sequence: CDR1 SGHTA, CDR2 FQGTGA. This CDR3 has 13 amino acids. CDR3 nucleotides: TGTGCCAGCAGCTTACATGGAACTCAGCCCCAGCATTTT. This codes for CASSLHGTQPQHF.

This clonotype was detected once. The rearrangement joins TRBV6-6 to TRBJ2-7; 7 nucleotides match TRBD1. Germline CDR1 reads MNHNY; CDR2 reads SVGAGI (reference sequence). The CDR3 extends over 15 amino acids. V lost 8 bases, J lost 3 bases, and 13 bases stayed unmatched. Here the CDR3 DNA reads TGTGCCAGCTCAAAGTCGGAAGGGGGCAACTACGAGCAGTACTTC. It specifies CASSKSEGGNYEQYF.

The V call is TRBV4-1, the J call TRBJ2-7; TRBD1 aligns across 7 bases. In germline, CDR1 is MGHRA, CDR2 YSYEKL. The trim removed 3 bases at V and 4 bases at J, leaving 6 bases unmatched. The CDR3 is 14 amino acids. CDR3 DNA: TGCGCCAGCAGCCAGGTAGCACAGGGGTACGAGCAGTACTTC. This gives the protein CASSQVAQGYEQYF.

This clonotype showed up just a few times. This chain links TRBV9 with TRBJ1-2, with D perhaps TRBD1 (5 bases). The germline V and J ends were trimmed by 0 bases and 13 bases, with 13 bases remaining between them. The CDR3 is 12 residues long. Per germline, CDR1 SGDLS and CDR2 YYNGEE. The CDR3 region has the DNA TGTGCCAGCAGCGTAGGACCAGGGCCGGGCACCTTC. It is translated as CASSVGPGPGTF.

This rearrangement joins TRBV29-1 to TRBJ1-5; D is unclear. Germline loops: CDR1 SQVTM, CDR2 ANQGSEA. With 6 bases removed from V and 2 bases from J, the gap between germline ends came to 14 bases. This CDR3 is built from 14 residues. CDR3 nucleotide sequence: TGCAGCGTGGGATCCCTAGGAGGCAATCAGCCCCAGCATTTT. Translated: CSVGSLGGNQPQHF. The whole variable domain, filled in from reference TRBV29-1 and TRBJ1-5, reads SAVISQKPSRDICQRGTSLTIQCQVDSQVTMMFWYRQQPGQSLTLIATANQGSEATYESGFVIDKFPISRPNLTFSTLTVSNMSPEDSSIYLCSVGSLGGNQPQHFGDGTRLSIL.

The chain employs TRBV3-1 and TRBJ2-7, with TRBD1 matching 7 bases. CDR3 length equals 15 residues. In germline, CDR1 is LGHDT, CDR2 YNNKEL (reference sequence). J gave up 6 bases and V 4 bases, and 12 bases lay outside the gene matches. In nucleotides, the CDR3 is TGTGCCAGCAGCCCCCAATACAGGGGTGGTATCGAGCAGTACTTC. Translated, it gives CASSPQYRGGIEQYF.

The chain carries TRBV14 and TRBJ2-5; D is unresolved. This CDR3 has 15 residues. The V end was cut by 0 bases, the J end by 4 bases, with 12 bases between. Germline CDR1 is SGHDN and CDR2 is FVKESK. The CDR3 DNA reads TGTGCCAGCAGCCAAGAGATTTTGGATATAGAGACCCAGTACTTC. Encoded protein: CASSQEILDIETQYF.

Only a few counts were recorded for this clonotype. V gene TRBV7-2 combines with J gene TRBJ1-5, with D perhaps TRBD1 (5 bases). Germline V gene sequence: CDR1 SGHTA, CDR2 FQGNSA. The germline V and J ends were trimmed by 3 bases and 4 bases, with 10 bases remaining between them. This CDR3 comprises 14 residues. The CDR3 spells CASSFPGINQPQHF. CDR3 nucleotide sequence: TGTGCCAGCAGCTTTCCAGGGATAAATCAGCCCCAGCATTTT. Drawing the rest from reference TRBV7-2 and TRBJ1-5, the complete variable domain is GAGVSQSPSNKVTEKGKDVELRCDPISGHTALYWYRQSLGQGLEFLIYFQGNSAPDKSGLPSDRFSAERTGGSVSTLTIQRTQQEDSAVYLCASSFPGINQPQHFGDGTRLSIL.

This clonotype has only a few counts. The V call is TRBV15, the J call TRBJ1-2; 8 bases fit TRBD1. The CDR3 has 16 amino acids. The V segment lost 0 bases and the J segment 7 bases; nucleotides outside the gene matches: 10. Germline V gives CDR1 LNHNV, CDR2 YYDKDF (reference sequence). The CDR3 protein is CATSRDRGRGQRGYTF. DNA for the CDR3: TGTGCCACCAGCAGAGATCGAGGCAGGGGGCAGCGTGGCTACACCTTC. Full variable domain (outside the CDR3, taken from reference TRBV15 and TRBJ1-2): DAMVIQNPRYQVTQFGKPVTLSCSQTLNHNVMYWYQQKSSQAPKLLFHYYDKDFNNEADTPDNFQSRRPNTSFCFLDIRSPGLGDTAMYLCATSRDRGRGQRGYTFGSGTRLTVV.

The CDR3 sequence is CASLARDRARGEQYF. The CDR3 DNA follows: TGTGCCAGCTTAGCCCGGGACAGGGCTCGCGGCGAGCAGTACTTC. V gene TRBV27 combines with J gene TRBJ2-7; 9 bases are shared with TRBD1. After removal of 8 bases from V and 6 bases from J, the junction contained 14 bases not matched to a gene. Germline CDR1 is MNHEY and CDR2 is SMNVEV (reference sequence). The CDR3 extends over 15 amino acids.

The table lists this clonotype with a few counts. The CDR3 sequence is CAISPGQGNSPLHF. The CDR3 DNA reads as TGTGCCATCAGCCCAGGACAGGGGAATTCACCCCTCCACTTT. The chain links TRBV10-3 to TRBJ1-6; 9 nucleotides align to TRBD1. There are 14 residues in the CDR3. Germline V gene lookup returns CDR1 ENHRY and CDR2 SYGVKD. Losses at the gene ends were 6 bases for V and 7 bases for J; bases not matched to a gene: 4.

Points on this clonotype: One end of the junction varies from germline; a read error may be responsible. The chain joins TRBV14 to TRBJ2-1; 7 bases line up with TRBD2. The germline V gene has CDR1 SGHDN and CDR2 FVKESK. The CDR3 is 12 amino acids. CDR3 nucleotides: TGCGCCAGCAGCCAGGCGGGGGATGAGCAGTTCTTC. It is translated as CASSQAGDEQFF.

CDR3 sequence reads: CASSYSNGLNTEAFF. The CDR3 DNA reads TGTGCCAGCAGTTACTCGAATGGACTGAACACTGAAGCTTTCTTT. This chain joins TRBV6-5 and TRBJ1-1; D unresolved. The CDR3 contains 15 residues. Germline V gives CDR1 MNHEY, CDR2 SVGAGI. Trimming removed 0 bases from V and 0 bases from J, with 8 bases in between.

This clonotype was found many times. The chain joins TRBV20-1 to TRBJ2-5; 11 bases align to TRBD1. In germline, CDR1 is DFQATT, CDR2 SNEGSKA (reference sequence). This CDR3 comprises 16 residues. The J segment lost 2 bases and the V segment lost 5 bases, leaving 10 bases of the junction unmatched. The CDR3 sequence: CSASYWDRGIQETQYF. The DNA of the CDR3 is TGCAGTGCTTCATACTGGGACAGGGGGATTCAAGAGACCCAGTACTTC.

This clonotype has just a few counts. This rearrangement joins TRBV6-2 or TRBV6-3 to TRBJ1-5, with TRBD1 matching over 7 bases. The CDR3 sequence is 17 residues long. V lost 1 base, J lost 9 bases, and 15 bases stayed unmatched. Germline-derived CDR1 and CDR2 are MNHEY and SVGEGT. CDR3 nucleotides: TGTGCCAGCAGTTACTATGACTTAACAGGGGTGATGCGGCCCCAGCATTTT. The encoded protein is CASSYYDLTGVMRPQHF.

The sample holds a few counts of this clonotype. This rearrangement joins TRBV2 to TRBJ2-4; TRBD2 might be the D (6 bases). Germline V gene data show CDR1 as SNHLY and CDR2 as FYNNEI. V shed 6 bases and J shed 6 bases, with 12 bases lying between them. CDR3 size: 13 residues. The CDR3, as DNA: TGTGCCAGCAGGAGGGGAGGATTAAACATTCAGTACTTC. It specifies CASRRGGLNIQYF.

V and J are TRBV7-2 and TRBJ1-1; D is undetermined. Trimming cost V 0 bases and J 0 bases, with 11 bases left between them. Germline CDR1 reads SGHTA; CDR2 reads FQGNSA. The CDR3 runs 16 residues. The CDR3 bases are TGTGCCAGCAGCTTAGCGGTCGGACGGGTGAACACTGAAGCTTTCTTT. Translation gives CASSLAVGRVNTEAFF.

This clonotype was seen more than once but under ten times. The rearrangement uses TRBV29-1 and TRBJ1-1; TRBD1 might be the D (6 bases). The V end lost 5 bases, the J end lost 7 bases, and 11 bases lay between the germline ends. CDR1 is SQVTM, CDR2 ANQGSEA, per germline. The CDR3 has 11 amino acids. In DNA form, the CDR3 reads TGCAGCGTTTCAGTAGGGGGTGAAGCTTTCTTT. Protein sequence: CSVSVGGEAFF.

V is TRBV28 and J is TRBJ2-3; D is unclear. This CDR3 has 15 amino acids. V was cut by 4 bases and J by 0 bases, with 11 bases left in between. Germline CDR1 MDHEN, CDR2 SYDVKM. The CDR3 DNA follows: TGTGCCAGCAGTTCCCGGACCGAGAGCACAGATACGCAGTATTTT. This sequence encodes CASSSRTESTDTQYF.

This clonotype has just a few counts. V is TRBV24-1 and J is TRBJ2-1; D is unresolved. Germline CDR1 reads KGHDR; CDR2 reads SFDVKD. The CDR3 contains 16 residues. The V end was cut by 6 bases, the J end by 5 bases, with 19 bases between. CDR3 sequence reads: CATSKGYEGVNNEQFF. The DNA of the CDR3 is TGTGCCACCAGTAAAGGGTACGAAGGTGTGAACAATGAGCAGTTCTTC.